This TCR beta chain was documented in a study of blood T cell repertoires in COVID-19. Background on the study: The United States, Italy and Spain supplied acute and convalescent COVID-19 samples. PBMCs, B-cell-depleted T cells, or T cells were the source of the cDNA or gDNA that made up the material.

In the original analysis: Reference gene primer amplification gave nucleated cell count estimates. The table came from immunoSEQ multiplex PCR; TCRdb's copy has only in-frame clones and leaves some out. Clonal size and the V and J genes are those of that table, whereas D and trimming came from the DNA. The data hold about 310,000 clones, with roughly 91% observed a single time. There are 18 residues in the CDR3. Trimming removed 2 bases from V and 5 bases from J; junction bases left unmatched: 11. Germline CDR1 KGHDR, CDR2 SFDVKD. The chain couples TRBV24-1 to TRBJ2-1; TRBD2 aligns across 10 bases. Input material: peripheral blood. This clonotype originated in a man in his fifties or sixties with active or convalescent COVID-19. CDR3 residues: CATSDWDSGTSEDNEQFF. The CDR3 DNA follows: TGTGCCACCAGTGATTGGGATTCCGGGACTAGCGAGGACAATGAGCAGTTCTTC.